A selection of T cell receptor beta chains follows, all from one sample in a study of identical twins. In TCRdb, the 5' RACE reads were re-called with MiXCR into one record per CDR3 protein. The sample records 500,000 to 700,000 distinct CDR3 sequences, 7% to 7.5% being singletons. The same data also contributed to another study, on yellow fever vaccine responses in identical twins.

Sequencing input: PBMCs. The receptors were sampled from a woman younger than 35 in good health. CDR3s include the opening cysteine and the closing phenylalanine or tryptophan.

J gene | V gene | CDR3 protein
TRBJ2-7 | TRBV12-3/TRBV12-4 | CATSTGVAGGGEQYF
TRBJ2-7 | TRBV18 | CASSPRTGDEQYF
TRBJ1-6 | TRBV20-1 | CSARSPGTGNSPLHF
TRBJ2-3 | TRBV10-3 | CAISESPRAGSTDTQYF
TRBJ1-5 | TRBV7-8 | CASSLWGNANQPQHF
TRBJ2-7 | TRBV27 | CASSLLGTYEQYF
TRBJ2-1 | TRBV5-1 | CASSLAAGGIHEQFF
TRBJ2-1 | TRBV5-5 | CASSLGVQPEQFF
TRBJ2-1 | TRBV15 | CATSKRLAGVSDEQFF
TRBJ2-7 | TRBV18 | CASSPPTQHYEQYF
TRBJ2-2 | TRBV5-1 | CASSTTSGAGVGELFF
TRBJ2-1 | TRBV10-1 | CASSESGGGSFEQFF
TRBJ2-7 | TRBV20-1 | CSAISGRGSYEQYF
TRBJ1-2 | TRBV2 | CASLLETGRYTF
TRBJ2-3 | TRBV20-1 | CSASRYGGDTDTQYF
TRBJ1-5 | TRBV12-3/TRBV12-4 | CASSLGDRVDWSNQPQHF
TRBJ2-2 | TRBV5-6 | CASGPGQVSGELFF
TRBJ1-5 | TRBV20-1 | CSAQSVVVGQPQHF
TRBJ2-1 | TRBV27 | CASSSIGLAPNEQFF
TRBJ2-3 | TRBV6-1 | CASSRDTNTDTQYF
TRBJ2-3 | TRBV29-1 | CSVEVDSGGYTDTQYF
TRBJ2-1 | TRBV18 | CASSPTSGRAHEQFF
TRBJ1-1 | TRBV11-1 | CASSSGQGGAESEAFF
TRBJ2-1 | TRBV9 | CASSPPPGVYNEQFF
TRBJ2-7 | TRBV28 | CASRAGRGLYEQYF
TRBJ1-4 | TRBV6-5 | CASSYSKRGIRGEKLFF
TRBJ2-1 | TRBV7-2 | CASSLVWGSYNEQFF
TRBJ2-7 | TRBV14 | CASSHPRQGSYEQYF
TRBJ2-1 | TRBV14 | CASSHRPWDSYNEQFF
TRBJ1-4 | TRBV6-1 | CASSPRSLGKLFF
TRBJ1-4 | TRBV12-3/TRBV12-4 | CASSTYSGTNEKLFF
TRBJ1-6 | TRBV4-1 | CASSQERTDNSPLHF
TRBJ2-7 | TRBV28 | CASSPGLAARYEQYF
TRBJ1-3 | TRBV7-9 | CASSLEQARPGNTIYF
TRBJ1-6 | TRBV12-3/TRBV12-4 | CASSRGLNNSPLHF
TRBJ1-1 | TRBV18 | CASSPSILGVTGNTEAFF
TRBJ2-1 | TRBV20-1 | CSAQGLSSYNEQFF
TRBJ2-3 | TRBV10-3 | CAIKWTGGADTQYF
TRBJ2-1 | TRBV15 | CATSGQYNEQFF
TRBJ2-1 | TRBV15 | CATSRDRGSKYNEQFF